Described below is a single T cell receptor beta chain sequence and its context. Its specificity is unknown. This sample is part of a study of post-analysis software for immune sequencing data. Study-wide findings and caveats: Elevated frequency relative to controls characterized several TRBV segments in patients, TRBV5-6, TRBV5-1 and TRBV20-1 among them. Pronounced co-clustering by F measure was evident among identically batched samples.

Deletions cut 1 base from V and 0 bases from J, with 13 bases between. The V gene's germline CDR1 is DFQATT and CDR2 SNEGSKA (reference sequence). This CDR3 spans 16 amino acids. Researchers reported that TCR beta cDNA libraries carried unique molecular identifiers. TCRdb recomputed calls from the PCR reads with MiXCR, one row per CDR3 protein. The profile shows 450,000 or so distinct CDR3 sequences, nearly 45% of them singletons. This chain uses TRBV20-1 with TRBJ2-1; TRBD1 is a possible D gene (6 bases). The clonotype originates from a girl aged 5 to 17 with multiple sclerosis. Material: blood. The CDR3 nucleotides are TGCAGTGCTAGAGCACAGGGAACGAGCTCCTACAATGAGCAGTTCTTC. Its protein is CSARAQGTSSYNEQFF.